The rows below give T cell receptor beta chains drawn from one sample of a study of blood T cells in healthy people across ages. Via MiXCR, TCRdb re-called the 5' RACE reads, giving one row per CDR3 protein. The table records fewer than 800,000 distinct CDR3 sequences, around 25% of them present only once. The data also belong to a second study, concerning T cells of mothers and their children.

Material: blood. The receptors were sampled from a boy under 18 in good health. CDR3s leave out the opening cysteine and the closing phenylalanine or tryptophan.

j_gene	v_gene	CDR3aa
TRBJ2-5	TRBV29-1	SVSGQGNKQY
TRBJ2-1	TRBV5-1	ASSRRVSGYNEQF
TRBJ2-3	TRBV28	ASRSPTGWTQY
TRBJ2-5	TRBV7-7	ASSLEPQETQY
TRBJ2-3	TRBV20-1	SAQGGTTDTQY
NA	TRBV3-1	ASSQDVVQNEQF
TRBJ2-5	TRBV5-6	ASSPGSPTGTQY
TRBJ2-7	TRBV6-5	ASTPRTTYEQY
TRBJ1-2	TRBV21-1	AGSKEATLEGYGYT
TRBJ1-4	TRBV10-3	AISQGTWVEEGTNEKLF
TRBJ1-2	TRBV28	ASSWAERGYT
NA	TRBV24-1	ATSDLRVGGETQY
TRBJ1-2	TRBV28	ASTLTENYGYT
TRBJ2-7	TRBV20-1	SAVTSGNSYEQY
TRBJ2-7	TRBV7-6	ASSSRGRPYEQY
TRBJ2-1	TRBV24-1	ATMEGQSYNEQF
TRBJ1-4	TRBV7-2	ASSLNGFALF
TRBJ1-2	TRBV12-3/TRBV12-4	ASSLEGVYYGYT
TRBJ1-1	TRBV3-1	ASSQDLLGSKAF
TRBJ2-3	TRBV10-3	AISEPGSTDTQY
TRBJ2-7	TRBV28	ANAGQGAPYEQY
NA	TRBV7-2	ASSSGQGFLYSYEQY